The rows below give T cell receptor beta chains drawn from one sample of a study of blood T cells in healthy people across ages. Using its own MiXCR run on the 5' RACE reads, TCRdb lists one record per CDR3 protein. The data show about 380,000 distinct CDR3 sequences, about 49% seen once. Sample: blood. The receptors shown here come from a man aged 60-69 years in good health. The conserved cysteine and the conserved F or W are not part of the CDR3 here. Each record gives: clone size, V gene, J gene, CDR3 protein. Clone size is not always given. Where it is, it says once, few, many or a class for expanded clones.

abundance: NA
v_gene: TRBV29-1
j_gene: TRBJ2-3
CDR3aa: SEREGTDTQY

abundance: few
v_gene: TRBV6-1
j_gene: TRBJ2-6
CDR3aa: ASTTTGQRWEGANVLT

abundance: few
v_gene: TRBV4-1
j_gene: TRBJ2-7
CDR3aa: ASSPAGQGVYEQY

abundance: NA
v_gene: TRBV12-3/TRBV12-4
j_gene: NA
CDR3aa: ASTVGGVNYEQY

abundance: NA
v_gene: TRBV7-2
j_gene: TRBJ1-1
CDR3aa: ASSSARTVTEAF

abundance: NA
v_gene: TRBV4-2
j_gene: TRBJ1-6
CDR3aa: ASSQGTVSSYNSPLH

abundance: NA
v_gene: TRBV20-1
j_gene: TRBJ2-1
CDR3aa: SALPSGGARSYNEQF

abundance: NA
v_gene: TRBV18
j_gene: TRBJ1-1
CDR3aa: ASHRTWNTEAF

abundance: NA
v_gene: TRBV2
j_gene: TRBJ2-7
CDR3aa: ASSHPNRDQQY

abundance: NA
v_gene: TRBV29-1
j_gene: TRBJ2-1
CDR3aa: SVEGVGRAYNEQF

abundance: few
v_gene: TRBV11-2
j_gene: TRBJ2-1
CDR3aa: ASSLVPSGGAYEQF

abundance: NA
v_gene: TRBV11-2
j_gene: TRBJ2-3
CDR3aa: ASSFSASGGFTDTQY

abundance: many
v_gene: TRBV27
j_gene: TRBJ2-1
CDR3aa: ASSATSAGEQF

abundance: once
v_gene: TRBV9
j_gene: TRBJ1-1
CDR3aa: ASSVVNTEAF

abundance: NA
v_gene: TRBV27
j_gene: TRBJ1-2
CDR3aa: ASSIYGQGGYGYT

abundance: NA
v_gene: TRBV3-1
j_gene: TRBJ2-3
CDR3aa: ASSQDITPPAQY

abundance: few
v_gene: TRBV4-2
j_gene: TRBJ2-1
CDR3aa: ASSHRGGSSYNEQF

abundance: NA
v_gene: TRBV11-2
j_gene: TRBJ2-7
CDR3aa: ASSLKGFGGQY

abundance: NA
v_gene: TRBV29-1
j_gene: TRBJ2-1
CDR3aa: SVVGATRGGEGF

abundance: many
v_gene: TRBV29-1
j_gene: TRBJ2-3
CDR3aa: SVRRVTGGKDTQY

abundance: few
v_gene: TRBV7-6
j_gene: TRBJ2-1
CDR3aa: ASSLGSRVDNEQF

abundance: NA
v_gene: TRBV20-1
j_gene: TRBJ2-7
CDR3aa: SATSSGSILNEQY

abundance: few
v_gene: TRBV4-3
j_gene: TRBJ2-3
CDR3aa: ASSQEQTSSTDTQY

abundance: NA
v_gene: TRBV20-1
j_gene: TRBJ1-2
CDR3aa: SARDASAIYGYT

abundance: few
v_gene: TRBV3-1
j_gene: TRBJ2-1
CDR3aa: ASSPIKTPVNEQF

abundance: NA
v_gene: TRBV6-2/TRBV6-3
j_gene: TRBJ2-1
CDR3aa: ASSPSSLDRGQETQF

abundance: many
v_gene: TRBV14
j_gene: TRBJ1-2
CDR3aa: ASSQIPNYGYT

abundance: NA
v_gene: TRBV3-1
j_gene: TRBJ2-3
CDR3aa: ASNRHGAGGSTDTQY

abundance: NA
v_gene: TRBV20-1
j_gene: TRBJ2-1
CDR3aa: SATGRGAGNEQF

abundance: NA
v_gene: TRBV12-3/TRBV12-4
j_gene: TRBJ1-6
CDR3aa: ASSVRVTGTLH

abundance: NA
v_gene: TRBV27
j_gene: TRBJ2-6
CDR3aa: ASTKRGDSPSSGANVLT

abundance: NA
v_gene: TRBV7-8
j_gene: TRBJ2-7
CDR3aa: ASSLDGNRALRGQY

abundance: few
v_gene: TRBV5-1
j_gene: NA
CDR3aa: ASSSVGGIYNEQF